These T cell receptor beta chains were read from a single sample in a study of cytomegalovirus exposure and HLA in healthy donors. Assay: immunoSEQ multiplex PCR; the TCRdb copy retains only in-frame clones and omits some. This table holds fewer than 100,000 clones, about 75% found once. The sample consisted of PBMCs. The receptors come from a man aged 35-49 years in good health and CMV-seropositive. Both conserved end residues are part of each CDR3. A D gene is named only where the DNA matches it firmly. Some rows have no size entry. The others give once, few or many, or a class for an expanded clone.

V	J	size	D	DNA	CDR3
TRBV28	TRBJ2-7	once	TRBD1	TGTGCCAGCAGTTTAGGGACAGGATTAAACGAGCAGTACTTC	CASSLGTGLNEQYF
TRBV7-6	TRBJ1-3	.	.	TGTGCCAGCAGCCCACCGGGACTTTCTGGAAACACCATATATTTT	CASSPPGLSGNTIYF
TRBV25-1	TRBJ1-6	.	TRBD1	TGTGCCAGCAGTGAAACAGGGGGTCTTTCACCCCTCCACTTT	CASSETGGLSPLHF
TRBV6-5	TRBJ1-2	.	.	TGTGCCAGCAGTTACAATGGGGTGGGGGGTAAGAGCTACACCTTC	CASSYNGVGGKSYTF
TRBV9	TRBJ2-1	.	TRBD1	TGTGCCAGCAGCGTGTCTGGGACAGTCGGTGAGCAGTTCTTC	CASSVSGTVGEQFF
TRBV29-1	TRBJ2-7	.	TRBD1	TGCAGCGTTAGATCGGACAGGGGGATTGGAGCTGGCGAGCAGTACTTC	CSVRSDRGIGAGEQYF
TRBV29-1	TRBJ2-1	.	TRBD2	TGCAGCGCCCCGGGACTAGCGGGTAGGACGTTCTTC	CSAPGLAGRTFF
TRBV10-3	TRBJ1-6	.	TRBD1	TGTGCCATCAGTGATTCCGGGACAGGGGTTTCACCCCTCCACTTT	CAISDSGTGVSPLHF
TRBV10-1	TRBJ2-5	.	.	TGCGCCAGCAGTGAGGGGGGGTACCAAGAGACCCAGTACTTC	CASSEGGYQETQYF
TRBV4-1	TRBJ2-7	few	.	TGCGCCAGCAGCCAAGCGGCAGGGTGGGCCTACGAGCAGTACTTC	CASSQAAGWAYEQYF
TRBV11-3	TRBJ2-2	.	.	TGTGCCAGCAGCTACGGGGTCCTCGGGGAGCTGTTTTTT	CASSYGVLGELFF
TRBV6-1	TRBJ1-2	.	TRBD1	TGTGCCAGCAGTGAGACAGGGGCAGCGTATGGCTACACCTTC	CASSETGAAYGYTF
TRBV10-3	TRBJ2-7	.	.	TGTGCCATCGGCAGTGCCTACGAGCAGTACTTC	CAIGSAYEQYF
TRBV6-1	TRBJ1-2	.	TRBD1	TGTGCCAGCAGTCGGGACAGAAACTATGGCTACACCTTC	CASSRDRNYGYTF
TRBV4-1	TRBJ2-7	.	.	TGCGCCAGCAGCCAAGAGATGAGTAGCGAGCAGTACTTC	CASSQEMSSEQYF
TRBV6-5	TRBJ1-5	.	.	TGTGCCAGCAGTTCCTTTTATAGCAATCAGCCCCAGCATTTT	CASSSFYSNQPQHF
TRBV2	TRBJ2-7	.	TRBD1	TGTGCCAGCAGTGAAAGGCAGGGGGTTTACGAGCAGTACTTC	CASSERQGVYEQYF